The clone carrying this TCR beta chain has ten or more counts. Its specificity is unknown. This sample is drawn from a study of T-cell memory formation after mild COVID-19. Study details: TCR clustering was largely donor specific.

Overall study results and limits: Second-wave clones reaching peak frequency on day 37 lacked confirmed SARS-CoV-2 specificity. Certain responding clones were present in pre-infection memory, suggesting participation of cross-reactive memory.

CDR1 is SEHNR, CDR2 FQNEAQ, per germline (reference sequence). V shed 5 bases, J shed 1 base, and the junction held 4 bases outside the gene matches. The CDR3 sequence is 15 residues long. From the 5' RACE reads, TCRdb called clonotypes with MiXCR, one entry per CDR3 protein. The table lists some 350,000 distinct CDR3 sequences, over 10% of them singletons. This TCR was recovered from a man aged 18 to 30 who had mild COVID-19 (a few samples of this study predate the infection). Cell type and time point are not known. The chain links TRBV7-9 to TRBJ2-7; 11 bases fit TRBD2. The sequenced material came from PBMCs or a T cell subset sorted from them (not recorded which). The CDR3 nucleotides read TGTGCCAGCAGCCGTCCTAGCGGGGGGTCCTACGAGCAGTACTTC. This translates into CASSRPSGGSYEQYF. Full variable domain (outside the CDR3, taken from reference TRBV7-9 and TRBJ2-7): DTGVSQNPRHKITKRGQNVTFRCDPISEHNRLYWYRQTLGQGPEFLTYFQNEAQLEKSRLLSDRFSAERPKGSFSTLEIQRTEQGDSAMYLCASSRPSGGSYEQYFGPGTRLTVT.